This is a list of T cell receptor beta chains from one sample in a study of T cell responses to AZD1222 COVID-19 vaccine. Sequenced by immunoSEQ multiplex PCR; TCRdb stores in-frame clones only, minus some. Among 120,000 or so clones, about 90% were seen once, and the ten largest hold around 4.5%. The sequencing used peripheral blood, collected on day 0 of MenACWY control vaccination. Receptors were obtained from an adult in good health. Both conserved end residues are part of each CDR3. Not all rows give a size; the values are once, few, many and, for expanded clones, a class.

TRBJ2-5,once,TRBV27,CASSFRARGIQETQYF
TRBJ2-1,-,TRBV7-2,CASSLGLSYNEQFF
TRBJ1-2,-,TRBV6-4,CASSDSSGGNGYTF
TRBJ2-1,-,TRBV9,CASSPGNENEQFF
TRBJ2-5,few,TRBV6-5,CASSLAGGQETQYF
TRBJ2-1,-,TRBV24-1,CATSDPTWGGYNEQFF
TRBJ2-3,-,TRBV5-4,CASSLSTSDTQYF
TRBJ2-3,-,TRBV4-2,CASSQGVSRDTQYF
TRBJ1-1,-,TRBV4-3,CASSPGTGYMNTEAFF
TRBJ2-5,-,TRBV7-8,CASSPWDRGSQETQYF
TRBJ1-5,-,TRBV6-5,CASSGTYNQPQHF
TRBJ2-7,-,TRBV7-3,CASSLRGGLEQYF
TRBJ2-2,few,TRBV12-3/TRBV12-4,CASRITGELFF
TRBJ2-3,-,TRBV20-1,CSASTAGVGTDTQYF
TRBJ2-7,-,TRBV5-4,CASSRPAGGGAYEQYF
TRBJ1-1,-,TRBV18,CASSPVTASTEAFF
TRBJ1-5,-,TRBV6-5,CASSYSQNSNQPQHF
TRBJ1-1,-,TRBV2,CASSNPFSVTTEAFF
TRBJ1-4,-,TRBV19,CASVTDRTGRLFF
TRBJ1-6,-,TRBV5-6,CASSLGQGASSPLHF